These T cell receptor beta chains were read from a single sample in a study of cytomegalovirus exposure and HLA in healthy donors. Method: immunoSEQ multiplex PCR; TCRdb's copy keeps in-frame clones and lacks some. The sample yields roughly 30,000 clones, 87% seen once. Sequencing was performed on PBMCs. Source of these receptors: a boy aged 10-17 years in good health and CMV-seronegative. Both conserved end residues are part of each CDR3. A D gene is named only where the DNA matches it firmly. A clone size is listed for some rows: how often the clone was seen (once, few, many), or a class if it is expanded.

NA,TRBD1,TRBJ1-2,TRBV28,CASRGGTGAGNGYTF,TGTGCCAGCAGGGGGGGGACAGGGGCAGGGAATGGCTACACCTTC
NA,TRBD1,TRBJ2-7,TRBV7-8,CASSLAGDKTGVYEQYF,TGTGCCAGCAGCTTAGCGGGAGACAAAACAGGGGTATACGAGCAGTACTTC
NA,TRBD2,TRBJ2-2,TRBV7-7,CASSLRLASGGPNTGELFF,TGTGCCAGCAGCTTACGCCTGGCTAGCGGGGGGCCGAACACCGGGGAGCTGTTTTTT
NA,NA,TRBJ2-7,TRBV6-5,CASSRSSGEQYF,TGTGCCAGCAGCCGCTCATCGGGAGAGCAGTACTTC
NA,TRBD1,TRBJ1-5,TRBV30,CAWSFFMGQGNGNQPQHF,TGTGCCTGGAGTTTCTTTATGGGACAGGGGAACGGCAATCAGCCCCAGCATTTT
few,TRBD1,TRBJ2-7,TRBV6-6,CASTKHETNRGGEQYF,TGTGCCAGCACCAAACACGAGACCAACAGGGGCGGGGAGCAGTACTTC
NA,TRBD2,TRBJ2-1,TRBV12-5,CASGLVPRRGGKMDEQFF,TGTGCTAGTGGTTTGGTACCAAGGCGGGGGGGCAAGATGGATGAGCAGTTCTTC
NA,NA,TRBJ2-7,TRBV6-1,CASTISSYEQYF,TGTGCCAGCACTATTAGCTCCTACGAGCAGTACTTC
NA,NA,TRBJ1-6,TRBV27,CASSLSGRSNSPLHF,TGTGCCAGCAGTTTATCGGGCAGGTCTAATTCACCCCTCCACTTT
once,TRBD1,TRBJ2-1,TRBV5-4,CASSSLGQLYNEQFF,TGTGCCAGCAGCTCCCTGGGACAGCTCTACAATGAGCAGTTCTTC
NA,NA,TRBJ1-2,TRBV13,CASSLVGLRYGYTF,TGTGCCAGCAGCTTAGTGGGGCTCCGCTATGGCTACACCTTC
NA,TRBD2,TRBJ2-2,TRBV19,CASSMEAVSGGFNTGELFF,TGTGCCAGTAGTATGGAGGCGGTTAGCGGGGGTTTTAACACCGGGGAGCTGTTTTTT
NA,NA,TRBJ2-1,TRBV5-1,CASSSTRAGINEQFF,TGCGCCAGCAGCTCCACTAGGGCGGGGATCAATGAGCAGTTCTTC
NA,NA,TRBJ1-2,TRBV11-2,CASSLGQLYGYTF,TGTGCCAGCAGCTTAGGGCAGTTATATGGCTACACCTTC
NA,NA,TRBJ2-7,TRBV30,CAWGRANAREQYF,TGTGCCTGGGGGCGGGCGAATGCGAGGGAGCAGTACTTC
NA,NA,TRBJ1-1,TRBV7-6,CASSLGREGTEAFF,TGTGCCAGCAGCTTAGGTAGGGAGGGGACTGAAGCTTTCTTT
once,TRBD1,TRBJ2-7,TRBV7-2,CASSPEAGTGIHEQYF,TGTGCCAGCAGCCCAGAGGCGGGGACAGGGATCCACGAGCAGTACTTC
NA,NA,TRBJ1-1,TRBV7-9,CASFQWVSGDTEAFF,TGTGCCAGCTTCCAATGGGTCTCGGGGGACACTGAAGCTTTCTTT
NA,NA,TRBJ2-7,TRBV5-1,CASSGQGPSYEQYF,TGCGCCAGCAGCGGGCAGGGGCCCTCCTACGAGCAGTACTTC
NA,NA,TRBJ2-1,TRBV19,CASSTTHRVWADEQFF,TGTGCCAGTAGTACAACCCACAGGGTTTGGGCAGATGAGCAGTTCTTC
NA,NA,TRBJ1-5,TRBV4-2,CASSQGQASNQPQHF,TGTGCCAGCAGCCAAGGACAGGCGAGCAATCAGCCCCAGCATTTT
NA,TRBD2,TRBJ2-4,TRBV5-4,CASSLEPSGGGNIQYF,TGTGCCAGCAGCTTGGAACCTAGCGGGGGAGGAAACATTCAGTACTTC
NA,NA,TRBJ2-7,TRBV6-5,CASSLGTRRSSYEQYF,TGTGCCAGCAGTTTGGGGACACGCCGTAGCTCCTACGAGCAGTACTTC
NA,NA,TRBJ2-7,TRBV10-1,CASSTGKTYEQYF,TGCGCCAGCAGTACAGGGAAGACCTACGAGCAGTACTTC
NA,NA,TRBJ2-1,TRBV5-1,CASSLRGFSYNEQFF,TGCGCCAGCAGCTTACGGGGGTTTTCCTACAATGAGCAGTTCTTC
NA,NA,TRBJ1-6,TRBV27,CASSLDRSNSPLHF,TGTGCCAGCAGTTTAGACAGGTCTAATTCACCCCTCCACTTT
NA,NA,TRBJ2-7,TRBV29-1,CSVAASAGYEQYF,TGCAGCGTTGCGGCTTCGGCCGGGTACGAGCAGTACTTC
NA,TRBD1,TRBJ1-2,TRBV5-1,CASSLSIGDRAWYGYTF,TGCGCCAGCAGCTTGAGTATTGGGGACAGGGCTTGGTATGGCTACACCTTC
NA,TRBD1,TRBJ1-2,TRBV6-5,CASSFNRGVGYTF,TGTGCCAGCAGTTTTAACAGGGGTGTTGGCTACACCTTC
NA,NA,TRBJ2-2,TRBV25-1,CASSEVRGRNTGELFF,TGTGCCAGCAGTGAAGTCAGGGGTAGAAACACCGGGGAGCTGTTTTTT
NA,TRBD2,TRBJ2-3,TRBV5-1,CASSLRPGGGETDTQYF,TGCGCCAGCAGCTTGAGGCCTGGCGGGGGGGAAACAGATACGCAGTATTTT
NA,TRBD1,TRBJ1-4,TRBV2,CASGGTGLNEKLFF,TGTGCCAGCGGGGGGACAGGGCTTAATGAAAAACTGTTTTTT
NA,NA,TRBJ2-1,TRBV4-3,CASSQVREVNEQFF,TGCGCCAGCAGCCAAGTTCGCGAGGTCAATGAGCAGTTCTTC
NA,TRBD1,TRBJ1-4,TRBV18,CASSPGAGGDEKLFF,TGTGCCAGCTCACCAGGGGCAGGGGGCGACGAAAAACTGTTTTTT
NA,NA,TRBJ2-2,TRBV10-3,CAISEDREDTGELFF,TGTGCCATCAGTGAGGACAGGGAGGACACCGGGGAGCTGTTTTTT
NA,NA,TRBJ2-3,TRBV4-1,CASSQPVSTDTQYF,TGCGCCAGCAGCCAACCAGTATCCACAGATACGCAGTATTTT
NA,TRBD1,TRBJ2-1,TRBV19,CASSIPSTGEWNEQFF,TGTGCCAGTAGTATTCCCTCGACAGGGGAGTGGAATGAGCAGTTCTTC
NA,TRBD1,TRBJ1-6,TRBV28,CASSPSVDRASPLHF,TGTGCCAGCAGTCCCTCGGTCGACAGGGCTTCACCCCTCCACTTT
NA,NA,TRBJ2-3,TRBV13,CASSLAGVTDTQYF,TGTGCCAGCAGCTTAGCGGGGGTAACAGATACGCAGTATTTT
few,NA,TRBJ1-5,TRBV6-5,CASSKGNQPQHF,TGTGCCAGCAGTAAGGGGAATCAGCCCCAGCATTTT
NA,TRBD1,TRBJ1-4,TRBV9,CASSEQGAVEKLFF,TGTGCCAGCAGCGAACAGGGGGCCGTTGAAAAACTGTTTTTT
NA,NA,TRBJ2-2,TRBV28,CASGGVYTGELFF,TGTGCCAGTGGAGGGGTGTACACCGGGGAGCTGTTTTTT
NA,NA,TRBJ2-1,TRBV15,CATKTETQYNEQFF,TGTGCCACCAAAACAGAAACCCAGTACAATGAGCAGTTCTTC
NA,TRBD2,TRBJ2-3,TRBV25-1,CASSELSRGGEDTQYF,TGTGCCAGCAGTGAATTATCCCGGGGGGGCGAGGATACGCAGTATTTT
NA,TRBD1,TRBJ2-7,TRBV27,CASRMDAPGTGITFPSYEQYF,TGTGCCAGCAGGATGGACGCTCCCGGGACAGGGATCACTTTTCCCTCCTACGAGCAGTACTTC
NA,TRBD2,TRBJ2-3,TRBV27,CASNFVGAGITDTQYF,TGTGCCAGCAACTTTGTCGGAGCGGGGATCACAGATACGCAGTATTTT